These T cell receptor beta chains were read from a single sample in a study of cytomegalovirus exposure and HLA in healthy donors. Clones were read by immunoSEQ multiplex PCR, and TCRdb kept only the in-frame ones, dropping some. The table records 130,000 to 150,000 clones, approximately 80% of them present only once. Input material: PBMCs. Source of these receptors: a woman aged 60-70 years in good health and CMV-seropositive. Both conserved end residues are part of each CDR3. Each record gives: V gene, clone size, CDR3 protein. Clone size appears in some rows only: once, few, many, or a class for an expanded clone.

>TRBV28|few
CASTRTGVSYEQYF
>TRBV5-1|-
CASSPSGSIHEQFF
>TRBV29-1|few
CSVDEGGSSGNTIYF
>TRBV12-2|-
CASRPRPAGVNSNQPQHF
>TRBV18|-
CASSSWDRGAGNQPQHF
>TRBV5-4|-
CASSLESGGLETQYF
>TRBV14|-
CASSVLAGSTDTQYF
>TRBV30|few
CAWSTPGQRPGYTF
>TRBV28|-
CASTLGGNYEQYF
>TRBV13|-
CASSLWLTGTNEQFF
>TRBV27|-
CASGDRASTDTQYF
>TRBV27|-
CASTPDPSGTGELFF
>TRBV18|-
CASSPTTSIELFF
>TRBV14|-
CASSPLGQGNTGELFF
>TRBV29-1|-
CSVEGREGLPDTQYF
>TRBV5-6|once
CASSNAGTGSSGYTF
>TRBV5-1|few
CASSSKIARGKTEAFF
>TRBV28|-
CASSPGQTNTEAFF
>TRBV28|-
CASYQLFEAFF
>TRBV6-9|-
CASSYSKLAGPAYNEQFF
>TRBV5-5|-
CASSLGQNRAEKLFF
>TRBV7-2|-
CASSLGLADTDTQYF
>TRBV27|once
CASSLMSSAETQYF
>TRBV7-6|-
CASSSEGLPGTDTQYF
>TRBV15|-
CATSGILGRQAYEQYF
>TRBV2|once
CASRPTLAGQETQYF
>TRBV11-2|-
CASSPRTQMNTEAFF
>TRBV7-9|-
CASSLGLVHEQYF
>TRBV27|-
CASSLWPNSPLHF
>TRBV5-6|few
CASSLASGTGLLLDEQFF
>TRBV18|-
CASSTIPHDSPSDTQYF